The clone carrying this T cell receptor beta chain has just a few counts. How the authors handled the data: Amplification from reference gene primers served as the basis for estimated nucleated cell counts. Data came from immunoSEQ multiplex PCR; TCRdb stores just in-frame clones and leaves some out. That table supplies the V and J calls and clone size; D and trimming were determined from the DNA. The table records under 95,000 clones, 70% to 90% of them present only once. These data belong to a study of blood T cell repertoires in COVID-19. Study summary: Samples came from the United States, Italy and Spain, spanning acute and convalescent COVID-19.

Per germline, CDR1 SQVTM and CDR2 ANQGSEA. V trimming: 7 bases; J trimming: 5 bases; junction bases outside the gene matches: 13. The length of the CDR3 is 14 residues. The V gene is TRBV29-1, the J gene TRBJ2-5; 7 bases match TRBD1. Sequenced: peripheral blood. The receptor's source is a man in his sixties with acute or convalescent COVID-19. In DNA form, the CDR3 reads TGCAGCGCCTCTCAACAGGGGCCGAGGGAGACCCAGTACTTC. Translation: CSASQQGPRETQYF.